This TCR beta chain appears in the sequencing data of a study of cytomegalovirus exposure and HLA in healthy donors (dated by TCRdb to about 2017). In the study overall: In an earlier analysis of fewer than 750 of the donors, 250 to 350 Gb of sequence data and 117 million unique TCR beta sequences from roughly 190 million T cells were reported. An early release that covered fewer than 750 HLA-typed donors contained approximately 300 gigabases of sequencing data and roughly 84 million unique TCR sequences. Of the approximately 400 genotyped donors, around 81% fell in the genetic ancestry cluster associated with self-reported Caucasian donors. The study was designed to test whether signatures of past pathogen exposure could be identified by cataloging public T cell receptors. The study used immunosequencing to profile the T cell repertoires of around 600 subjects and linked those repertoires to cytomegalovirus serostatus. A separate validation cohort of over a hundred different subjects was used in addition to the roughly 620-subject first cohort. To predict cytomegalovirus infection status, the study brought together high-throughput TCR immunosequencing, statistical association of individual TCRs with disease status, and machine learning. A later analysis re-analyzed previously published TCR beta repertoires from 660 or so donors and added high-resolution HLA genotyping to study TCR occurrence patterns. The later analysis used no new phenotypic data to find candidate immune exposures, relying instead on TCR beta sequences and their occurrence across donors. To decide whether each TCR beta V gene segment behaved as functional or pseudogenic, an earlier analysis of some 600 of the donors relied on high-throughput TCR beta sequencing. Donor age, sex, ethnicity and CMV serostatus were compiled together with the repertoire data. In a later genetic analysis, genome-wide SNP genotypes for about three fifths of the roughly 670 donors were used, and that subset was treated as a discovery cohort. Every discovery cohort repertoire had been produced on one sequencing platform. HLA typing included class I and class II loci at four-digit resolution. The number of donors typed differed by locus, with 629-630 for A, B, C, DRB1 and DQB1, 522 for DQA1, over 600 for DPA1, and some 470 for DPB1. Four or five DR-DQ haplotypes were treated as single units for association and clustering because of strong linkage in the cohort. Across 398 genotyped donors of the cohort, an average of approximately 220,000 unique TCR beta nucleotide sequences per donor were sequenced, and roughly 17% of those sequences were non-productive.

In total, roughly 670 healthy bone marrow donors made up the cohort. At the time of sampling, all cohort members were nominally healthy, though unrecorded immune exposures were likely present. The donor was CMV seronegative and belonged to the group of 352 seronegative cohort members. A peripheral blood sample was collected from each donor, and TCR beta sequencing was performed on peripheral blood mononuclear cells. The Qiagen DNeasy Blood Extraction Kit was used to extract genomic DNA from the blood cell samples. Receptor amplification or capture employed the immunoSEQ multiplex PCR assay. A mixture of 60 forward primers for TCR Vbeta segments and 13 reverse primers for TCR Jbeta segments was used in the multiplex PCR. The CDR3 region of rearranged TCR beta genes was amplified from genomic DNA with a multiplex PCR assay. Amplified TCR beta libraries were sequenced as 87-base-pair reads on the Illumina HiSeq System. The source study handled its data this way. A later analysis counted approximately 74 million unique TCR beta chains across the approximately 700 repertoires, and 10 million to 12 million of these chains were shared by at least two donors. Raw reads were error-corrected and collapsed into unique sequences by a nearest-neighbor algorithm in which closely related sequences were merged to remove PCR and sequencing errors. To assign V, D and J gene segments, CDR3 sequences were aligned to IMGT reference sequences. Each retained sequence needed at least a six-nucleotide match to both a V gene segment and a J gene segment. A rearrangement counted as productive if the CDR3 had no stop codons and remained in frame with V and J, and every other rearrangement counted as non-productive. CDR3 was defined by IMGT convention, running from the second conserved V-encoded cysteine to the conserved J-encoded phenylalanine. In an earlier analysis of 500 to 650 of the donors, sequences lacking an unambiguous match to a single V gene segment were excluded. An earlier analysis of several hundred of the donors classified V segments as functional when productive rearrangements were above 56.7% and as segregating when the standard deviation between donors was above 5%. A statistical classification framework was built for diagnosing cytomegalovirus status from the catalog of TCR beta chain sequences. A later analysis assigned V and J genes by comparing TCR nucleotide sequences with IMGT/GENE-DB human TR gene sequences. Using the TCRdist pipeline, a later analysis assigned CDR3 sequences along with most-parsimonious VDJ recombination scenarios. In a later analysis, each TCR beta chain was defined by its CDR3 amino acid sequence together with its V-gene family, and reads without a unique V-gene family were excluded. To address suspected cross-contamination and a sequencing artifact, a later analysis removed some 620 highly shared, low-generation-probability nucleotide sequences. In a later analysis, a clonal expansion index for each public chain was calculated from normalized within-repertoire ranks of inferred template counts. A later analysis computed generation probabilities with a VDJ recombination model fitted to out-of-frame rearrangements, and checked the results against IGoR. A later analysis scored TCR-TCR, TCR-HLA and TCR-CMV co-occurrence with hypergeometric tests, applying a repertoire-size bias correction to TCR pairs. A later analysis estimated false discovery rates by permuting HLA or CMV assignments 20 times. In a later analysis, co-occurring TCRs were grouped using DBSCAN, with TCRdist sequence similarity added in when clustering inside HLA-allele-positive subsets. Co-occurrence clustering excluded repertoires with fewer than 30,000 or more than 120,000 public chains, plus five with anomalous nucleotide sharing. TCRdb took over this immuneACCESS table, retaining in-frame rearrangements with V and J assigned. Such tables are incomplete; in checked studies, under half of the missing clones stem from an unresolved V gene, and the remainder is unexplained. V and J calls and clone size are given by that table; D and trimming were obtained from the DNA. In this sample the table shows 200,000 to 250,000 clones, 70% to 85% of which occur a single time. Around 1.7% of the sample is taken by the ten largest.

The full study reports these points: Most TCR sequences were observed very rarely across donors, whereas some public TCRs were present in many individuals. An earlier analysis of approximately 540 of the donors showed that most TCR beta V segments appeared in productive rearrangements either about 90% or about 30% of the time, which broadly matched IMGT annotations. A further reported finding was that TCR beta sequences accurately predicted the HLA-A and HLA-B alleles for most subjects in the first cohort. Correlated functional status among segregating V segments might reflect linkage disequilibrium, but an unknown experimental factor could not be ruled out. Because counts were too low, under 20 rarely observed V segments, including chromosome 9 orphons, were left out of the earlier analysis of 587 of the donors. Compared with equally common non-associated chains, HLA-associated TCR beta chains in a later analysis were more clonally expanded and had lower generation probabilities. CMV serostatus was the only immune exposure information available for the cohort. Roughly uniform sequencing depth across donors was assumed in presence/absence analyses, although this assumption may not hold. In a later genetic analysis, fewer N-insertions in productive TCRs were reported among donors in an Asian-associated ancestry cluster than the roughly 700-donor mean. In this cohort, only TCR beta chains were sequenced, and detectable features were limited by the absence of alpha or paired-chain data. A later analysis associated about 18,000 TCR beta sequences with specific HLA alleles at a false discovery rate of 0.05. A few of the identified cytomegalovirus-associated TCR beta chains were confirmed in vitro to be specific for cytomegalovirus antigens. In a later analysis, TCR association rates were found to vary across HLA loci, with the most associated TCRs seen for DRB1 alleles and the fewest for HLA-C alleles. A cluster of highly shared sequence variants was judged likely to be a technical artifact of the sequencing pipeline. Cytomegalovirus status was reported to be diagnosed by the classifier with high specificity and sensitivity in both the original and validation cohorts. An association between a missense DCLRE1C variant and V-gene and J-gene trimming of TCR beta chains was found in a later genetic analysis and replicated in an independent cohort. A total of about 150 TCR beta chains were listed by the study as associated with cytomegalovirus. According to a later analysis, most CMV-associated TCR beta chains appeared to be HLA-restricted, and the HLA associations seemed to be driven largely by CMV exposure. Assigning TCR associations to individual alleles was difficult when HLA alleles, especially DR and DQ, strongly co-occurred. Several of the top co-occurrence clusters appeared to be linked to parvovirus B19, influenza, CMV and Epstein-Barr virus, according to a later analysis. Because some donors lacked HLA typing at each locus, the association tests relied only on the typed subset. Because the 87-base-pair reads could not distinguish some IMGT-functional V segments, including TRBV6-2 and TRBV6-3, those segments were excluded. The authors suggested that the approach could potentially be extended to other disease states and immunological phenotypes.

On this clone: Its antigen remains undetermined. No much larger clone exists at a distance of one base, and base qualities are not known. The same CDR3 can be traced to other DNA sequences in this sample.

For this chain, trimming is 2 bases at the V end and 4 bases at the J end, and the number of junction bases without a gene match is 10. CDR1 and CDR2 are read off the germline V gene (reference sequence) as GTSNPN and SVGIG. The CDR3 spans 15 residues, from the cysteine through the phenylalanine. Of the read, only the CDR3 DNA is kept; its 45 bases are in frame from base 1. The sequenced material came from PBMCs. This sequence uses TRBV30 and TRBJ1-2; 7 central bases correspond to TRBD1. The sequence was collected from a man in his fifties in good health and CMV-seronegative. The DNA sequence reads TGTGCCTGGAGTTCTGACAGGGTAGTCCGCTATGGCTACACCTTC. Its translation is CAWSSDRVVRYGYTF.